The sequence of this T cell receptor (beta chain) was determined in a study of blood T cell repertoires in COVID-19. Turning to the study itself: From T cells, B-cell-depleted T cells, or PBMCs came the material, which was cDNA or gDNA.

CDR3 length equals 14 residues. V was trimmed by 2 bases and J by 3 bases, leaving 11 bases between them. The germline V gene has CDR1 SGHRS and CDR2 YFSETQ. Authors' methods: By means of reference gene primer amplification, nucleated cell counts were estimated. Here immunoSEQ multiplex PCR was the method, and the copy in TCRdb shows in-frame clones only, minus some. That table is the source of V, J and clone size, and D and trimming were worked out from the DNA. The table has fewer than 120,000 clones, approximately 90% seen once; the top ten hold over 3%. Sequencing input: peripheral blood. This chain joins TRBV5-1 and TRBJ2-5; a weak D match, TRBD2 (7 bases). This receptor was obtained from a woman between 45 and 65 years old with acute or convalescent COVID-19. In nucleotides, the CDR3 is TGCGCCAGCAGCTTTACAGGGAGGGAAGAGACCCAGTACTTC. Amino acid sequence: CASSFTGREETQYF. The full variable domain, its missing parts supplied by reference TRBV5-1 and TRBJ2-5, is KAGVTQTPRYLIKTRGQQVTLSCSPISGHRSVSWYQQTPGQGLQFLFEYFSETQRNKGNFPGRFSGRQFSNSRSEMNVSTLELGDSALYLCASSFTGREETQYFGPGTRLLVL.